The 27 T cell receptor beta chains in this list originate from one sample, sequenced in a study of cytomegalovirus exposure and HLA in healthy donors. The PCR employed 60 Vbeta primers together with 13 Jbeta primers. The repertoire was sequenced with immunoSEQ multiplex PCR; TCRdb's copy has only in-frame clones and lacks some. Here the sample spans approximately 280,000 clones, approximately 90% being singletons. Sample: PBMCs. The receptors here all came from a woman aged 18-30 years in good health and CMV-seronegative.

This rearrangement joins TRBV2 to TRBJ1-5, with 8 bases lining up with TRBD1. The CDR3 sequence is 15 residues long. V gave up 8 bases and J gave up 0 bases; unmatched junction bases: 6. CDR1 is SNHLY and CDR2 is FYNNEI in the germline V gene. The CDR3 loop reads CASGGTGNSNQPQHF. The DNA for the CDR3 is TGTGCCAGCGGAGGGACAGGAAATAGCAATCAGCCCCAGCATTTT.

The chain combines TRBV6-5 with TRBJ1-4; TRBD1 might be the D (6 bases). The germline CDR1 and CDR2 sequences are MNHEY and SVGAGI. V lost 5 bases and J 7 bases, leaving 14 bases between the germline ends. The CDR3 contains 14 residues. The CDR3 spells CASSAAGTREKLFF. DNA for the CDR3: TGTGCCAGCAGTGCCGCCGGGACACGTGAAAAACTGTTTTTT.

This clone showed up just a few times. The rearrangement links TRBV2 to TRBJ1-1; D perhaps matches TRBD1 (5 bases). From germline, CDR1 is SNHLY and CDR2 FYNNEI. Trimming shortened V by 9 bases and J by 4 bases, and 15 bases separated the two germline ends. The CDR3 runs to 13 residues. The CDR3 DNA follows: TGTGCCAGGCTAACGGGGGGGGGCACTGAAGCTTTCTTT. Translating it yields CARLTGGGTEAFF. The full variable domain, with the rest looked up from reference TRBV2 and TRBJ1-1, is EPEVTQTPSHQVTQMGQEVILRCVPISNHLYFYWYRQILGQKVEFLVSFYNNEISEKSEIFDDQFSVERPDGSNFTLKIRSTKLEDSAMYFCARLTGGGTEAFFGQGTRLTVV.

This clone appeared a single time. The rearrangement uses TRBV5-4 and TRBJ2-1; 10 bases map to TRBD1. V gave up 3 bases and J gave up 2 bases; unmatched junction bases: 5. Per germline, CDR1 SGHNT and CDR2 YYREEE (reference sequence). The CDR3 covers 16 residues. The CDR3 spells CASSSKGQGTYNEQFF. CDR3 sequence (DNA): TGTGCCAGCAGCTCGAAGGGACAGGGGACCTACAATGAGCAGTTCTTC.

This clone was seen just once. V and J are TRBV5-4 and TRBJ2-1; 7 bases are a match to TRBD2. J gave up 2 bases and V 5 bases, and 13 bases lay outside the gene matches. From germline, CDR1 is SGHNT and CDR2 YYREEE (reference sequence). CDR3 length: 17 amino acids. In nucleotides, the CDR3 is TGTGCCAGCAGTTTCCAGACGGCGGGGGTTACCTACAATGAGCAGTTCTTC. Its translation is CASSFQTAGVTYNEQFF.

This sequence joins TRBV5-3 and TRBJ1-1; TRBD1 matches at 9 bases. TRBV5-3 is annotated as an ORF whose role is uncertain. The CDR3 spans 17 residues. J lost 1 base, V lost 4 bases, and 11 bases had no gene match. The CDR3 is CARSRDRVFGRNTEAFF. CDR3 nucleotide sequence: TGTGCCAGAAGCAGGGACAGGGTTTTTGGGAGGAACACTGAAGCTTTCTTT.

J is TRBJ1-3 and V is TRBV13; D gene ambiguous. Germline assignment: CDR1 PRHDT and CDR2 FYEKMQ (reference sequence). The CDR3 loop spans 19 amino acids. V was clipped by 5 bases and J by 4 bases, with 27 bases between them. In DNA form, the CDR3 reads TGTGCCAGCAGCCCACCCGTTCTGGTAGAGGGTACGAGAGGAAACACCATATATTTT. Residues: CASSPPVLVEGTRGNTIYF.

The chain uses TRBV10-1 and TRBJ2-7, with TRBD1 matching over 8 bases. V dropped 5 bases and J dropped 3; count of bases not matched to a gene: 6. The CDR3 loop spans 14 amino acids. The germline V gene has CDR1 WNHNN and CDR2 SYGVQD (reference sequence). CDR3 coding DNA: TGCGCCAGCAGTACAACTGGACAGGGCTACGAGCAGTACTTC. This gives the protein CASSTTGQGYEQYF.

The chain is built from TRBV27 and TRBJ2-7; TRBD2 agrees at 10 bases. The CDR3 is 17 amino acids. The V gene's germline CDR1 is MNHEY and CDR2 SMNVEV (reference sequence). V was pared by 7 bases and J by 2 bases, with 14 bases of the junction left unmatched. The CDR3 DNA reads as TGTGCCAGCATTCCAACCCCTCGGACTAGCGGCACCTACGAGCAGTACTTC. Its protein is CASIPTPRTSGTYEQYF.

This clone was detected only a few times. The CDR3 nucleotides read TGTGCCAGCAAAGGATTCAGGGGGCGTGAAGCTTTCTTT. As protein: CASKGFRGREAFF. This rearrangement joins TRBV2 to TRBJ1-1; 8 bases agree with TRBD1. Germline CDR1 and CDR2: SNHLY and FYNNEI. This CDR3 spans 13 amino acids. With 7 bases clipped from V and 7 bases from J, the junction kept 8 bases outside the gene matches.

This chain connects TRBV21-1 to TRBJ1-1; TRBD1, as called in the table, went unchecked against the DNA. TRBV21-1 counts as a pseudogene. The CDR3 contains 17 residues. This CDR3 reads CASSKAWGLQENTEAFF. CDR3 DNA sequence: TGTGCCAGCAGCAAAGCTTGGGGGCTACAGGAGAACACTGAAGCTTTCTTT.

J is TRBJ1-2 and V is TRBV9; D is unresolved. This CDR3 has 14 residues. V lost 4 bases, J lost 6 bases, and 16 bases lay in between. The germline CDR1 and CDR2 sequences are SGDLS and YYNGEE. This chain's CDR3 is CASSLSPTSDGYTF. CDR3 nucleotides: TGTGCCAGCAGCTTATCTCCCACTTCTGATGGCTACACCTTC.

The chain links TRBV19 to TRBJ1-1; TRBD1 matches at 9 bases. Germline CDR1 is LNHDA and CDR2 is SQIVND (reference sequence). V lost 4 bases and J lost 4; bases outside the gene matches: 4. The CDR3 has 14 residues. The chain's CDR3 is CASSNRDRATEAFF. The CDR3, as DNA: TGTGCCAGTAGTAACCGGGACAGGGCCACTGAAGCTTTCTTT.

The chain employs TRBV2 and TRBJ1-4; tentative D call: TRBD1 (6 bases). The CDR3 extends over 14 amino acids. The V gene's germline CDR1 is SNHLY and CDR2 FYNNEI. V was pared by 3 bases and J by 7 bases, with 12 bases between. The CDR3, as DNA: TGTGCCAGCAGTGAGGGACACGGAGCTGAAAAACTGTTTTTT. Translating it yields CASSEGHGAEKLFF.

The chain is built from TRBV5-1 and TRBJ2-7; D gene unclear. CDR1 is SGHRS, CDR2 YFSETQ, per germline. The V and J ends lost 4 bases and 0 bases respectively, with 11 bases between them. This CDR3 contains 14 residues. CDR3 nucleotide sequence: TGCGCCAGCAGCGCTGGGCCTTCCTCCTACGAGCAGTACTTC. It encodes CASSAGPSSYEQYF.

V usage is TRBV5-1 and J usage is TRBJ2-7; 9 bases map to TRBD2. The CDR3 is 15 residues long. V lost 0 bases and J lost 3; bases outside the gene matches: 4. Germline V gives CDR1 SGHRS, CDR2 YFSETQ. CDR3 residues: CASSLASGDFYEQYF. The DNA for the CDR3 is TGCGCCAGCAGCTTGGCTAGCGGGGACTTCTACGAGCAGTACTTC.

The chain recombines TRBV6-5 with TRBJ1-2; D gene ambiguous. Looked up from germline, CDR1 is MNHEY and CDR2 is SVGAGI. The CDR3 is 11 amino acids. Trimming took 7 bases from V and 5 from J, leaving 8 bases between them. This CDR3 reads CASMGSYGYTF. DNA for the CDR3: TGTGCCAGCATGGGCTCGTATGGCTACACCTTC.

The chain carries TRBV5-1 and TRBJ2-7; 7 bases are shared with TRBD1. The CDR3 loop spans 15 amino acids. Germline trimming cut 2 bases from V and 5 bases from J; bases unmatched to any gene: 10. Germline CDR1 SGHRS, CDR2 YFSETQ. DNA for the CDR3: TGCGCCAGCAGCTTATGGACAGGCATGAACGACGAGCAGTACTTC. Its protein is CASSLWTGMNDEQYF.

The rearrangement joins TRBV9 to TRBJ1-1; no clear D. Trimming removed 4 bases from V and 1 base from J, with 8 bases in between. Germline values: CDR1 SGDLS, CDR2 YYNGEE. CDR3 length: 13 residues. The CDR3 loop reads CASSSEGNTEAFF. The CDR3 bases are TGTGCCAGCAGCTCCGAGGGGAACACTGAAGCTTTCTTT.

This sequence joins TRBV19 and TRBJ1-2; no firm D call. This CDR3 is built from 14 residues. Per germline, CDR1 LNHDA and CDR2 SQIVND (reference sequence). V lost 3 bases and J lost 8, with 16 bases in between. The DNA of the CDR3 is TGTGCCAGTAGTATCAGTTCAGACCTGGGCGGCTACACCTTC. This encodes CASSISSDLGGYTF.

This sequence joins TRBV19 and TRBJ1-5; D might be TRBD1 (6 bases). Germline V gives CDR1 LNHDA, CDR2 SQIVND (reference sequence). The CDR3 runs 14 residues. Trimming pared 3 bases from V and 5 bases from J, leaving 11 bases between. CDR3 in amino acids: CASSIAGEHQPQHF. The CDR3, as DNA: TGTGCCAGTAGTATTGCAGGGGAGCATCAGCCCCAGCATTTT. The whole variable domain, remainder taken from reference TRBV19 and TRBJ1-5, is DGGITQSPKYLFRKEGQNVTLSCEQNLNHDAMYWYRQDPGQGLRLIYYSQIVNDFQKGDIAEGYSVSREKKESFPLTVTSAQKNPTAFYLCASSIAGEHQPQHFGDGTRLSIL.

V and J are TRBV19 and TRBJ2-1; TRBD1 matches at 8 bases. Trimming at V came to 1 base and at J to 3 bases, leaving 2 bases not matched to a gene. The length of the CDR3 is 15 residues. Germline CDR1 and CDR2: LNHDA and SQIVND (reference sequence). CDR3: CASSIGGQDYNEQFF. In nucleotides, the CDR3 is TGTGCCAGTAGTATAGGGGGACAGGACTACAATGAGCAGTTCTTC.

This chain links TRBV19 with TRBJ2-1; 8 bases map to TRBD2. Germline CDR1 and CDR2: LNHDA and SQIVND (reference sequence). The length of the CDR3 is 17 residues. V lost 3 bases and J lost 4; bases outside the gene matches: 11. The CDR3 loop reads CASSMGTVAGLYNEQFF. CDR3 sequence (DNA): TGTGCCAGTAGTATGGGGACCGTAGCGGGGCTTTACAATGAGCAGTTCTTC.

V is TRBV7-2 and J is TRBJ1-5; no clear D gene. V was clipped by 4 bases and J by 3 bases, with 7 bases between them. Germline-derived CDR1 and CDR2 are SGHTA and FQGNSA. The CDR3 contains 13 residues. This CDR3 reads CASSSSPNQPQHF. The CDR3 nucleotides read TGTGCCAGCAGCTCTAGCCCCAATCAGCCCCAGCATTTT.

The chain uses TRBV11-2 and TRBJ2-3, with 9 bases that match TRBD2. V was clipped by 4 bases and J by 0 bases; unmatched bases: 5. Germline-derived CDR1 and CDR2 are SGHAT and FQNNGV. The CDR3 covers 16 residues. CDR3 in amino acids: CASSSRTSASTDTQYF. Here the CDR3 DNA reads TGTGCCAGCAGCTCGAGGACTAGCGCCAGCACAGATACGCAGTATTTT.

This chain connects TRBV27 to TRBJ1-6; 9 positions match TRBD1. The J segment lost 9 bases and the V segment lost 5 bases, leaving 8 bases of the junction unmatched. The CDR3 is 15 residues long. Germline assignment: CDR1 MNHEY and CDR2 SMNVEV (reference sequence). The chain's CDR3 is CASSARDRVFSPLHF. In DNA, the CDR3 is TGTGCCAGCAGTGCCCGGGACAGGGTTTTTTCACCCCTCCACTTT.

For the CDR3, the DNA is TGTGCCAGCAGCTTAGACTTCCTTAACGTTGAAGCTTTCTTT. As protein: CASSLDFLNVEAFF. The J gene is TRBJ1-1, the V gene TRBV7-8; D is undetermined. Trimming removed 1 base at V and 7 bases at J, with 13 bases between. The CDR3 consists of 14 residues. Germline loops: CDR1 SGHVS, CDR2 FQNEAQ.